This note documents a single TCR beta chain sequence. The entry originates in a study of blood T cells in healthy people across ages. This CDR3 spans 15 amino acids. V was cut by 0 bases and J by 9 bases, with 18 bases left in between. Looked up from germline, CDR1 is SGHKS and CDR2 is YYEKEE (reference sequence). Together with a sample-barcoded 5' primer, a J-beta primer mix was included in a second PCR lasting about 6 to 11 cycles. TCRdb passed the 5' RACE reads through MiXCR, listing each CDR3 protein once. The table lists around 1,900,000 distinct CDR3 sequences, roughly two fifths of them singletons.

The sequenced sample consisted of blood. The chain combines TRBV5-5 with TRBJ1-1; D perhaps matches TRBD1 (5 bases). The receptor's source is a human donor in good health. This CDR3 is CASSLALPTVAKAFF. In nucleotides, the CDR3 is TGTGCCAGCAGCTTGGCCCTACCGACAGTAGCCAAAGCTTTCTTT.